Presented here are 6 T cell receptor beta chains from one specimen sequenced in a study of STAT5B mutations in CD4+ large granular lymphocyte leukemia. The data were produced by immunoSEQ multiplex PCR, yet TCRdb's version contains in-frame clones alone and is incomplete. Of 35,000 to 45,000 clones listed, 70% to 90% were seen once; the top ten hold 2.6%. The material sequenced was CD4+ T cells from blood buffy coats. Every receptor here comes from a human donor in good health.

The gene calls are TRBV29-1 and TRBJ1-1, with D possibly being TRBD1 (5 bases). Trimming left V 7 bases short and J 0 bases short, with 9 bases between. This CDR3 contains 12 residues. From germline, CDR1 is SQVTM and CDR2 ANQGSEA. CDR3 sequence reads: CSGLTVNTEAFF. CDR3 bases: TGCAGCGGCTTGACAGTGAACACTGAAGCTTTCTTT. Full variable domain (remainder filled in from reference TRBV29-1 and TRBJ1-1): SAVISQKPSRDICQRGTSLTIQCQVDSQVTMMFWYRQQPGQSLTLIATANQGSEATYESGFVIDKFPISRPNLTFSTLTVSNMSPEDSSIYLCSGLTVNTEAFFGQGTRLTVV.

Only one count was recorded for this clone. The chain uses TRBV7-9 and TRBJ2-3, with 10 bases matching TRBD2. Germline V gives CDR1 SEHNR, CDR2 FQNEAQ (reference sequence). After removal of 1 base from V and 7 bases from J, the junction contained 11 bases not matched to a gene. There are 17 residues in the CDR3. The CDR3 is CASSLVRSGLAENTQYF. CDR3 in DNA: TGTGCCAGCAGCTTAGTCCGTTCAGGACTAGCGGAGAATACGCAGTATTTT. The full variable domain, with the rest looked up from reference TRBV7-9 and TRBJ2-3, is DTGVSQNPRHKITKRGQNVTFRCDPISEHNRLYWYRQTLGQGPEFLTYFQNEAQLEKSRLLSDRFSAERPKGSFSTLEIQRTEQGDSAMYLCASSLVRSGLAENTQYFGPGTRLTVL.

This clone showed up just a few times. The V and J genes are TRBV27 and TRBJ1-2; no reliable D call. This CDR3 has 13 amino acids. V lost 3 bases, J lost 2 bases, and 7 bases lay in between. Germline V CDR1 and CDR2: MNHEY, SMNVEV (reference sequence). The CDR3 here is CASSFERNYGYTF. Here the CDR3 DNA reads TGTGCCAGCAGTTTCGAAAGGAACTATGGCTACACCTTC.

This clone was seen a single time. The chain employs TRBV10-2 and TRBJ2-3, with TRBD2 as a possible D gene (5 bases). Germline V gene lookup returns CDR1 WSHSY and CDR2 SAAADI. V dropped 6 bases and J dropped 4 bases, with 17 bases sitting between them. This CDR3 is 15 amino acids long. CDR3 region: CASSNTFRDADTQYF. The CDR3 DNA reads TGCGCCAGCAGCAACACCTTCCGGGATGCAGATACGCAGTATTTT.

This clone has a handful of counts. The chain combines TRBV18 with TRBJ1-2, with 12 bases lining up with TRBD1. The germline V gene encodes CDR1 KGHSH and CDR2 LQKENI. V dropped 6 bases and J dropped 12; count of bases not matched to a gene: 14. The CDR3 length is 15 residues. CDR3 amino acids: CASSPTSGTGGAHTF. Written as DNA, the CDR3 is TGTGCCAGCTCGCCTACCTCCGGGACAGGGGGCGCACACACCTTC. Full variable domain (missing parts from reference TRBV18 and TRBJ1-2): NAGVMQNPRHLVRRRGQEARLRCSPMKGHSHVYWYRQLPEEGLKFMVYLQKENIIDESGMPKERFSAEFPKEGPSILRIQQVVRGDSAAYFCASSPTSGTGGAHTFGSGTRLTVV.

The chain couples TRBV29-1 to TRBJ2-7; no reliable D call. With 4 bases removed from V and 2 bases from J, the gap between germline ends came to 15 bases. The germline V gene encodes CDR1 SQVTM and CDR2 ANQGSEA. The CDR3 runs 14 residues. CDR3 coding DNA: TGCAGCGTTGCTATGCAGGAACGCACCTACGAGCAGTACTTC. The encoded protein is CSVAMQERTYEQYF.